This TCR beta chain was obtained from a study of blood T cell repertoires in COVID-19. CDR1 is LGHNT, CDR2 FRNRAP, per germline. The CDR3 is made up of 17 amino acids. The J segment lost 8 bases and the V segment lost 4 bases, leaving 10 bases of the junction unmatched. Some clones are missing from TCRdb's copy, which holds only in-frame ones; the method was immunoSEQ multiplex PCR. The table lists about 100,000 clones, almost 80% of them singletons. The rearrangement links TRBV12-5 to TRBJ2-1, with 14 bases aligning to TRBD2. Sequencing was done on a sample of peripheral blood. The receptor's source is a man aged 65-85 years with active or convalescent COVID-19. The CDR3 spells CASGWGTSGGGNHEQFF. CDR3 in DNA: TGTGCTAGTGGTTGGGGGACTAGCGGGGGAGGCAACCATGAGCAGTTCTTC.